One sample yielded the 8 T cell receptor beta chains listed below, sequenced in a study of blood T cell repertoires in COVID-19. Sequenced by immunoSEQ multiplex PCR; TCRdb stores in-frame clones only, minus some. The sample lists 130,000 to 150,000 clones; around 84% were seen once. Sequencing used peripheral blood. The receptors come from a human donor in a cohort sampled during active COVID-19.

This CDR3 is CASSQSRGRRTEAFF. The DNA of the CDR3 is TGCGCCAGCAGCCAATCTCGGGGGAGACGGACTGAAGCTTTCTTT. This chain uses TRBV4-3 with TRBJ1-1; a possible D gene is TRBD1 (5 bases). The CDR3 extends over 15 amino acids. The V gene's germline CDR1 is LGHNA and CDR2 YSLEER. V lost 2 bases and J lost 5, with 15 bases in between.

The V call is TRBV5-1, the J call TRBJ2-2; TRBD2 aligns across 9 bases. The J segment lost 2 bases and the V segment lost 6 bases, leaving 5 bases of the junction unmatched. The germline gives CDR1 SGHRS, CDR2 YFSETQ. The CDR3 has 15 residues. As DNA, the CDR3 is TGCGCCAGCAACCGACTAGCGGTAAACACCGGGGAGCTGTTTTTT. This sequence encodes CASNRLAVNTGELFF. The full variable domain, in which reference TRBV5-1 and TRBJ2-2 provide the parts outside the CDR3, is KAGVTQTPRYLIKTRGQQVTLSCSPISGHRSVSWYQQTPGQGLQFLFEYFSETQRNKGNFPGRFSGRQFSNSRSEMNVSTLELGDSALYLCASNRLAVNTGELFFGEGSRLTVL.

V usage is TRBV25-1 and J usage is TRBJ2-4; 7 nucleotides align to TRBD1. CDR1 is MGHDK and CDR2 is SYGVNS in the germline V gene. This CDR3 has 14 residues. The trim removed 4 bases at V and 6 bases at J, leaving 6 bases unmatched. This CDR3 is CASSATGILNIQYF. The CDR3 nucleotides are TGTGCCAGCAGTGCGACAGGGATACTAAACATTCAGTACTTC.

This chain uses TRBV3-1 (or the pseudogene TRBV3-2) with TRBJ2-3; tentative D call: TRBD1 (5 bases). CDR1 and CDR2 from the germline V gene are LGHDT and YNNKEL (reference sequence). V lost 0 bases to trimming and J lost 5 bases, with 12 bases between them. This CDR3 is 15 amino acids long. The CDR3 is CASSQDWQGGDTQYF. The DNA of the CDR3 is TGTGCCAGCAGCCAAGATTGGCAGGGTGGAGATACGCAGTATTTT.

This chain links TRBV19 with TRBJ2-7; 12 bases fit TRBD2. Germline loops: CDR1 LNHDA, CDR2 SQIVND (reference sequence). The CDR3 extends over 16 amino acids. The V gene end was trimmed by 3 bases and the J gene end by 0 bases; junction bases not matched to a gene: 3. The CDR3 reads CASSIRLAGVSYEQYF. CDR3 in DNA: TGTGCCAGTAGTATTCGACTAGCGGGGGTCTCCTACGAGCAGTACTTC.

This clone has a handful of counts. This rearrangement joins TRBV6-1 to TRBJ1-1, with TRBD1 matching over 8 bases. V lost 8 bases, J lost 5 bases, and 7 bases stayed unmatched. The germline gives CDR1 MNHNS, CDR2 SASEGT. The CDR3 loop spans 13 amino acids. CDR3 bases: TGTGCCAGCCAAGGACAGGGAGCAACTGAAGCTTTCTTT. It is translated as CASQGQGATEAFF.

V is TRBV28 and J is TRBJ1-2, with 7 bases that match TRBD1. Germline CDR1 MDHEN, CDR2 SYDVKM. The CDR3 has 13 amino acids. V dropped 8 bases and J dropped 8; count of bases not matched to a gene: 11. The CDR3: CASDPGQRRGYTF. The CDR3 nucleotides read TGTGCCAGCGACCCGGGACAGCGAAGGGGCTACACCTTC.

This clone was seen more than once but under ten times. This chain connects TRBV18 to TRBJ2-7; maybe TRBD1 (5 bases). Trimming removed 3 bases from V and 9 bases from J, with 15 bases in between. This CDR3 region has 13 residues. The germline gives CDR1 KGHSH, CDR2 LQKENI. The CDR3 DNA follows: TGTGCCAGCTCACCTACAGGAGCTTCTGGGCAGTACTTC. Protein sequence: CASSPTGASGQYF.